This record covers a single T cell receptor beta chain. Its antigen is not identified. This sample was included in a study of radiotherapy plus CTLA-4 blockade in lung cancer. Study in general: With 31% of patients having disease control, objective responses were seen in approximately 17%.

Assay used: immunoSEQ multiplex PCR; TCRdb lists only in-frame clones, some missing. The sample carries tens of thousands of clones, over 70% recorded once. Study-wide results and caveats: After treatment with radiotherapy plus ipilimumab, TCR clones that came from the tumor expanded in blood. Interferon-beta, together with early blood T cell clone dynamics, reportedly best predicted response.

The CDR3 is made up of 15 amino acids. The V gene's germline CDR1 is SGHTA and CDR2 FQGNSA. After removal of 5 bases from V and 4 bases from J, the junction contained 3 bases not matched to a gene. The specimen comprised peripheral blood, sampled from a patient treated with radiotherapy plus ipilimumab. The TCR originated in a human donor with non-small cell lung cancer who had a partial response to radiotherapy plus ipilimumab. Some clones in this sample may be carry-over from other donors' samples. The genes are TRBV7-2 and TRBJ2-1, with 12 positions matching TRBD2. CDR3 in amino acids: CASSVLAGGYNEQFF. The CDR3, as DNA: TGTGCCAGCAGCGTACTAGCGGGGGGATACAATGAGCAGTTCTTC.